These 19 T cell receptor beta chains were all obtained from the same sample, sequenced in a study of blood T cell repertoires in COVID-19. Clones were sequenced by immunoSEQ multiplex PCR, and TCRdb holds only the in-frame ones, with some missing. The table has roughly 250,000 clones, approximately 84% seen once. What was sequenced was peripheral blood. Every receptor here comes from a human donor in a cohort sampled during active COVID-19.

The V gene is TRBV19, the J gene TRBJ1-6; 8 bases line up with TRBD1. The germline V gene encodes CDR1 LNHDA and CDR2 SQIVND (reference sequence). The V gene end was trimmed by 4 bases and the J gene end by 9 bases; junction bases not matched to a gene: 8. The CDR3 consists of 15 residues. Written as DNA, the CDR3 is TGTGCCAGTAGTAAAGCGGGACAGGTTGGTTCACCCCTCCACTTT. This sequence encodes CASSKAGQVGSPLHF.

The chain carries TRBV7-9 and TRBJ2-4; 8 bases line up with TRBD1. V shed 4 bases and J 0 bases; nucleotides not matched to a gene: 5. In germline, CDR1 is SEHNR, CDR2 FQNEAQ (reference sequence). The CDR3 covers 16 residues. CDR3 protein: CASSYGQGEAKNIQYF. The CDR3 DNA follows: TGTGCCAGCAGCTACGGACAGGGAGAAGCCAAAAACATTCAGTACTTC.

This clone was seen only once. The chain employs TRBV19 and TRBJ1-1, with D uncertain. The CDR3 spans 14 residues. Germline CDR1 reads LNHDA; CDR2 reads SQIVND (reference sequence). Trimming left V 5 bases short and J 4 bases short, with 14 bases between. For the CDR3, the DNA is TGTGCCAGTAGTGTGAGGAGACGCGTCACTGAAGCTTTCTTT. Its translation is CASSVRRRVTEAFF.

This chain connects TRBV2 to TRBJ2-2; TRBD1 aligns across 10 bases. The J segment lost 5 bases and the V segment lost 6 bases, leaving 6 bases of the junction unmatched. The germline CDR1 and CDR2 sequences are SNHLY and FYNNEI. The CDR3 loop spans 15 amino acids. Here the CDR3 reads CASRGDRGFTGELFF. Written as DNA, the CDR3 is TGTGCCAGCAGGGGGGACAGGGGATTTACCGGGGAGCTGTTTTTT.

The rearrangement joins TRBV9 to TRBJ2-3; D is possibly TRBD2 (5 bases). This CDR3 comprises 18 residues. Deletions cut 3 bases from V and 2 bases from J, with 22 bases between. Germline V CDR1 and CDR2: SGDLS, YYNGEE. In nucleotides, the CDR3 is TGTGCCAGCAGCGCCCAGTCGTTCCGTGGGGAGACCACAGATACGCAGTATTTT. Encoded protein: CASSAQSFRGETTDTQYF.

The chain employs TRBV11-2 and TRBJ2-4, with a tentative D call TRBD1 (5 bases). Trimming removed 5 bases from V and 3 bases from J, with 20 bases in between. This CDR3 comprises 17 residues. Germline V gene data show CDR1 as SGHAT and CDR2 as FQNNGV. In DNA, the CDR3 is TGTGCCAGCAGCCCTCTCCGGAAGCAGGGCTTCAAAAACATTCAGTACTTC. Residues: CASSPLRKQGFKNIQYF. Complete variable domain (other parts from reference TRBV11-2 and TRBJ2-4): EAGVAQSPRYKIIEKRQSVAFWCNPISGHATLYWYQQILGQGPKLLIQFQNNGVVDDSQLPKDRFSAERLKGVDSTLKIQPAKLEDSAVYLCASSPLRKQGFKNIQYFGAGTRLSVL.

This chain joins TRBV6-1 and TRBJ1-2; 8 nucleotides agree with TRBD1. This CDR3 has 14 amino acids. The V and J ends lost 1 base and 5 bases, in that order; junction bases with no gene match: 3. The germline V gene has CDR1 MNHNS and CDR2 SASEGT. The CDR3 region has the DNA TGTGCCAGCAGTGAAGTCAGGACAGGGTATGGCTACACCTTC. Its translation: CASSEVRTGYGYTF.

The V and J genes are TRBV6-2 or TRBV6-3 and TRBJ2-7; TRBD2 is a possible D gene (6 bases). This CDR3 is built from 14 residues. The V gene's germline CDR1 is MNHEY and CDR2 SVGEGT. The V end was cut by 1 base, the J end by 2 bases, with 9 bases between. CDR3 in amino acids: CASSYWRGTYEQYF. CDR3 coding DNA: TGTGCCAGCAGTTACTGGCGGGGCACCTACGAGCAGTACTTC.

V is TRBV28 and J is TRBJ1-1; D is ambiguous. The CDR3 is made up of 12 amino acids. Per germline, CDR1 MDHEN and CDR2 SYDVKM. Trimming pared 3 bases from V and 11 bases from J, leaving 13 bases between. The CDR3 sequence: CASSFVGSTAFF. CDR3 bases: TGTGCCAGCAGTTTTGTGGGGAGTACGGCTTTCTTT. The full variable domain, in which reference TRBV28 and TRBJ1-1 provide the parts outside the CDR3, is DVKVTQSSRYLVKRTGEKVFLECVQDMDHENMFWYRQDPGLGLRLIYFSYDVKMKEKGDIPEGYSVSREKKERFSLILESASTNQTSMYLCASSFVGSTAFFGQGTRLTVV.

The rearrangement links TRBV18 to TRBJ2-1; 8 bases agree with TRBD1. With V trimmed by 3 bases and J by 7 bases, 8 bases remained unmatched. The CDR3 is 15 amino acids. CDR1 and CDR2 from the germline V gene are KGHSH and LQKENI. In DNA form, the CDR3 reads TGTGCCAGCTCACCCTCGGGACAGGTGGGAAATGAGCAGTTCTTC. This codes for CASSPSGQVGNEQFF.

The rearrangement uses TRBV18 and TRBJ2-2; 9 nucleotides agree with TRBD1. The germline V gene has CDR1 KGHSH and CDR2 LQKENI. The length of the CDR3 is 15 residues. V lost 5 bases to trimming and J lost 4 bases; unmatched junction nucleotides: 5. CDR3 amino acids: CASSIGQGTTGELFF. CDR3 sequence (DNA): TGTGCCAGCTCAATCGGACAGGGGACCACCGGGGAGCTGTTTTTT.

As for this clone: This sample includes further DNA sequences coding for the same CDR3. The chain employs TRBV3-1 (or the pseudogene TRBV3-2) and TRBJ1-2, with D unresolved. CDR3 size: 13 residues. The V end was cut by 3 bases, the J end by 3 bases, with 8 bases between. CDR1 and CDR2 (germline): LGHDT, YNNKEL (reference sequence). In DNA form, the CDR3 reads TGTGCCAGCAGCCATAGGAGGTACTATGGCTACACCTTC. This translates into CASSHRRYYGYTF.

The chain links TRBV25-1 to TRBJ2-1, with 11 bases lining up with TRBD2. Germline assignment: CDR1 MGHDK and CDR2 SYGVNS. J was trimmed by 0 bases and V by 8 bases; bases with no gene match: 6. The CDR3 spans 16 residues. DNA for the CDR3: TGTGCCAGCGGGCTAGCGGGAGGTCCCTCCTACAATGAGCAGTTCTTC. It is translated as CASGLAGGPSYNEQFF.

CDR3 DNA sequence: TGTGCCAGCAGCCCGACAGGGGGGACATGGGATACGCAGTATTTT. Encoded protein: CASSPTGGTWDTQYF. This chain links TRBV7-9 with TRBJ2-3; 9 bases fit TRBD1. J was trimmed by 6 bases and V by 5 bases; bases with no gene match: 9. Looked up from germline, CDR1 is SEHNR and CDR2 is FQNEAQ (reference sequence). This CDR3 comprises 15 residues. The whole variable domain, remainder taken from reference TRBV7-9 and TRBJ2-3, is DTGVSQNPRHKITKRGQNVTFRCDPISEHNRLYWYRQTLGQGPEFLTYFQNEAQLEKSRLLSDRFSAERPKGSFSTLEIQRTEQGDSAMYLCASSPTGGTWDTQYFGPGTRLTVL.

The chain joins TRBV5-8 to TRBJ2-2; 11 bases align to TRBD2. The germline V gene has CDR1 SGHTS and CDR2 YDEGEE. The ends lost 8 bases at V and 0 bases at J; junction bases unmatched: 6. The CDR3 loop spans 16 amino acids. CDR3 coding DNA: TGTGCCAGGACCGGGACTAGCGGAGCGAACACCGGGGAGCTGTTTTTT. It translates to CARTGTSGANTGELFF. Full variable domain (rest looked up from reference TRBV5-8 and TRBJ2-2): EAGVTQSPTHLIKTRGQQATLRCSPISGHTSVYWYQQALGLGLQFLLWYDEGEERNRGNFPPRFSGRQFPNYSSELNVNALELEDSALYLCARTGTSGANTGELFFGEGSRLTVL.

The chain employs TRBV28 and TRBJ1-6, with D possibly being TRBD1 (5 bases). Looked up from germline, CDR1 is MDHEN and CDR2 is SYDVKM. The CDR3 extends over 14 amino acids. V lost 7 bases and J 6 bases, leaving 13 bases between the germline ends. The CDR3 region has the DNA TGTGCCAGCACCCCCCCAGGGCTTAATTCACCCCTCCACTTT. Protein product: CASTPPGLNSPLHF.

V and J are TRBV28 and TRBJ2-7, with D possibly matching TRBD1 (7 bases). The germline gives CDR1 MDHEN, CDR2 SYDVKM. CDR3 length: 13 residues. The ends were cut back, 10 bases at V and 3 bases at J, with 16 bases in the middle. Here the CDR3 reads CATAGGSIYEQYF. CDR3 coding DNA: TGTGCCACCGCAGGGGGGTCAATCTACGAGCAGTACTTC. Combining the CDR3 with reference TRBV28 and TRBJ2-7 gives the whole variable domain DVKVTQSSRYLVKRTGEKVFLECVQDMDHENMFWYRQDPGLGLRLIYFSYDVKMKEKGDIPEGYSVSREKKERFSLILESASTNQTSMYLCATAGGSIYEQYFGPGTRLTVT.

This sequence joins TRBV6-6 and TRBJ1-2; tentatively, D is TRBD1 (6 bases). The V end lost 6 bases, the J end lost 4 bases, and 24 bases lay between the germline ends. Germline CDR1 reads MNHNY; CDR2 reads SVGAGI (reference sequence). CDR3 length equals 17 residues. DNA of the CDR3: TGTGCCAGCAGCCGAAAACCTTCCGGACAGCTATTCTATGGCTACACCTTC. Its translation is CASSRKPSGQLFYGYTF.

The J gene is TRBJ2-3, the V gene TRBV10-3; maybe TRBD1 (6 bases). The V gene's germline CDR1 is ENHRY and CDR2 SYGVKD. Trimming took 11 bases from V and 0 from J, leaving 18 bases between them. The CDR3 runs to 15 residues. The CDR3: CASSPRGDSTDTQYF. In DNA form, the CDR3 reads TGTGCCTCCTCACCCAGGGGCGATAGCACAGATACGCAGTATTTT.